These 27 T cell receptor beta chains were all obtained from the same sample, sequenced in a study of T-cell reconstitution after alpha-beta-depleted transplantation in children. The TCRbeta library was prepared with unique molecular identifiers. TCRdb itself ran the PCR reads through MiXCR, one entry per CDR3 protein. The table shows 300,000 or so distinct CDR3 sequences, with approximately 23% occurring only once. The input for sequencing was PBMCs, mostly from graft donor cells, taken 180 days after TCRalphabeta/CD19-depleted stem cell transplant. The receptors were sampled from a male patient younger than 18 who had a stem cell transplant for acute lymphoblastic leukemia, so the T cells may come from the graft donor.

This clonotype came up a few times. V gene TRBV3-1 combines with J gene TRBJ2-2; TRBD2 aligns across 11 bases. With 4 bases clipped from V and 3 bases from J, the junction kept 7 bases outside the gene matches. Germline V gene lookup returns CDR1 LGHDT and CDR2 YNNKEL (reference sequence). This CDR3 spans 17 amino acids. For the CDR3, the DNA is TGTGCCAGCAGCCGCTATATAGCGGGAGGGTACACCGGGGAGCTGTTTTTT. The encoded protein is CASSRYIAGGYTGELFF.

This sequence joins TRBV27 and TRBJ2-1, with D perhaps matching TRBD1 (7 bases). Per the germline V gene, CDR1 is MNHEY and CDR2 is SMNVEV (reference sequence). The CDR3 sequence is 15 residues long. V was trimmed by 4 bases and J by 4 bases, leaving 14 bases between them. CDR3: CASSSGGTAYNEQFF. In DNA form, the CDR3 reads TGTGCCAGCAGTTCCGGCGGGACAGCTTACAATGAGCAGTTCTTC.

V is TRBV5-1 and J is TRBJ2-2; TRBD2 matches 10 bases. Germline lookup yields CDR1 SGHRS and CDR2 YFSETQ. The CDR3 is 15 residues long. Trimming cost V 7 bases and J 2 bases; bases outside gene matches: 5. Here the CDR3 reads CASGPSGSNTGELFF. In DNA form, the CDR3 reads TGCGCCAGCGGGCCTAGCGGGAGTAACACCGGGGAGCTGTTTTTT.

The V call is TRBV12-5, the J call TRBJ1-5; D is unclear. This CDR3 is built from 16 residues. Germline V lookup: CDR1 LGHNT, CDR2 FRNRAP. V was cut by 0 bases and J by 2 bases, with 11 bases left in between. The CDR3 nucleotides read TGTGCTAGTGGTTTGGTACTGGGTAGGGGCAATCAGCCCCAGCATTTT. Translating it yields CASGLVLGRGNQPQHF.

This clonotype was detected a few times. The chain is built from TRBV25-1 and TRBJ2-7; TRBD1 matches 10 bases. The CDR3 has 14 amino acids. CDR1 is MGHDK, CDR2 SYGVNS, per germline. V gave up 4 bases and J gave up 4 bases; unmatched junction bases: 4. The CDR3 DNA follows: TGTGCCAGCAGTGCCGGGACAGGGGTTTACGAGCAGTACTTC. The encoded protein is CASSAGTGVYEQYF.

V gene TRBV6-5 combines with J gene TRBJ1-1; D possibly corresponds to TRBD1 (5 bases). The ends were cut back, 2 bases at V and 2 bases at J, with 9 bases in the middle. The germline CDR1 and CDR2 sequences are MNHEY and SVGAGI. The CDR3 is 14 amino acids. The DNA for the CDR3 is TGTGCCAGCAGTTACCGGACACCCAACACTGAAGCTTTCTTT. It specifies CASSYRTPNTEAFF.

J is TRBJ2-7 and V is TRBV20-1; D is perhaps TRBD1 or TRBD2 (5 bases each). Looked up from germline, CDR1 is DFQATT and CDR2 is SNEGSKA (reference sequence). This CDR3 region has 14 residues. V was pared by 1 base and J by 3 bases, with 13 bases between. CDR3 nucleotides: TGCAGTGCTAGAGGAGGGACCTTACTCTACGAGCAGTACTTC. Residues: CSARGGTLLYEQYF.

This chain uses TRBV7-3 with TRBJ2-3; 9 nucleotides line up with TRBD1. This CDR3 is built from 16 residues. Per germline, CDR1 SGHTA and CDR2 FQGTGA. Trimming took 5 bases from V and 3 from J; bases not matched to a gene: 9. As DNA, the CDR3 is TGTGCCAGCAGCACTAAGGACAGGGGATGGACAGATACGCAGTATTTT. Protein: CASSTKDRGWTDTQYF.

This chain uses TRBV20-1 with TRBJ2-7, with a weak D call TRBD1 (5 bases). This CDR3 has 14 amino acids. Deletions cut 4 bases from V and 2 bases from J, with 15 bases between. Germline-derived CDR1 and CDR2 are DFQATT and SNEGSKA (reference sequence). The CDR3 bases are TGCAGTGCTAACTTGGGGCGACCTCCCTACGAGCAGTACTTC. Translation: CSANLGRPPYEQYF.

J is TRBJ1-5 and V is TRBV12-3 or TRBV12-4; 10 bases fit TRBD1. This CDR3 has 15 residues. J gave up 5 bases and V 3 bases, and 4 bases lay outside the gene matches. The CDR3 protein is CASSLRGTGDQPQHF. CDR3 DNA sequence: TGTGCCAGCAGTTTGAGAGGGACAGGGGATCAGCCCCAGCATTTT.

V usage is TRBV3-1 and J usage is TRBJ2-1, with 7 bases identical to TRBD1. The germline V gene encodes CDR1 LGHDT and CDR2 YNNKEL (reference sequence). Losses at the gene ends were 5 bases for V and 7 bases for J; bases not matched to a gene: 11. The CDR3 length is 15 residues. The CDR3 here is CASSSGQTKVNEQFF. CDR3 coding DNA: TGTGCCAGCAGCTCGGGACAGACGAAGGTGAATGAGCAGTTCTTC.

This clonotype has a handful of counts. The chain is built from TRBV20-1 and TRBJ2-3, with 7 bases identical to TRBD1. Trimming cost V 1 base and J 2 bases; bases outside gene matches: 3. The CDR3 is 14 amino acids. In germline, CDR1 is DFQATT, CDR2 SNEGSKA (reference sequence). The CDR3 is CSARGTGATDTQYF. The CDR3, as DNA: TGCAGTGCTAGAGGAACAGGGGCCACAGATACGCAGTATTTT.

This clonotype has a count of ten or more. This chain joins TRBV12-3 or TRBV12-4 and TRBJ1-1; TRBD1 might be the D (6 bases). The V end was cut by 11 bases, the J end by 1 base, with 14 bases between. This CDR3 has 13 amino acids. CDR3 residues: CALKQGSNTEAFF. In nucleotides, the CDR3 is TGTGCCCTCAAACAGGGTTCGAACACTGAAGCTTTCTTT.

This clonotype was observed a handful of times. V gene TRBV6-5 combines with J gene TRBJ2-7; 9 bases line up with TRBD2. Germline CDR1 and CDR2: MNHEY and SVGAGI. This CDR3 contains 15 residues. Trimming cost V 3 bases and J 4 bases; bases outside gene matches: 7. The CDR3 bases are TGTGCCAGCAGTTATAGTCTAGCGGGACTGTACGAGCAGTACTTC. It translates to CASSYSLAGLYEQYF.

This clonotype showed up just a few times. The chain uses TRBV11-2 and TRBJ1-2, with no clear D. Trimming removed 3 bases from V and 8 bases from J, with 13 bases in between. The V gene's germline CDR1 is SGHAT and CDR2 FQNNGV. There are 13 residues in the CDR3. CDR3 sequence (DNA): TGTGCCAGCAGCTTGGGCATTACGGGAGGCTACACCTTC. This encodes CASSLGITGGYTF.

The genes are TRBV4-1 and TRBJ2-5; tentative D call: TRBD2 (6 bases). The germline V gene encodes CDR1 MGHRA and CDR2 YSYEKL. V was cut by 0 bases and J by 1 base, with 15 bases left in between. This CDR3 spans 17 amino acids. The CDR3 sequence: CASSQERARDFQETQYF. As DNA, the CDR3 is TGCGCCAGCAGCCAAGAAAGGGCTCGGGACTTCCAAGAGACCCAGTACTTC.

The chain joins TRBV6-2 or TRBV6-3 to TRBJ1-5, with D perhaps matching TRBD1 (6 bases). This CDR3 contains 15 residues. V lost 6 bases, J lost 6 bases, and 18 bases lay in between. The germline V gene encodes CDR1 MNHEY and CDR2 SVGEGT. CDR3 amino acids: CASSYRAGGVQPQHF. The CDR3 DNA follows: TGTGCCAGCAGCTACAGGGCGGGTGGTGTTCAGCCCCAGCATTTT.

This clonotype appeared a few times. The chain is built from TRBV7-9 and TRBJ2-7, with D unclear. The CDR3 totals 13 residues. Germline V gives CDR1 SEHNR, CDR2 FQNEAQ (reference sequence). V lost 1 base and J lost 6, with 10 bases in between. The CDR3, as DNA: TGTGCCAGCAGCTTAGACCCTGAAGTCGAGCAGTACTTC. Translated: CASSLDPEVEQYF.

The chain joins TRBV5-6 to TRBJ2-2, with 11 bases identical to TRBD2. V dropped 0 bases and J dropped 5; count of bases not matched to a gene: 6. Germline lookup yields CDR1 SGHDT and CDR2 YYEEEE. This CDR3 is built from 17 residues. Here the CDR3 DNA reads TGTGCCAGCAGCTTGGATTTAGGACTAGCGGGTACCGGGGAGCTGTTTTTT. Its protein is CASSLDLGLAGTGELFF.

This chain links TRBV4-2 with TRBJ2-7, with TRBD2 matching over 11 bases. After removal of 2 bases from V and 4 bases from J, the junction contained 4 bases not matched to a gene. The CDR3 runs 15 residues. Per the germline V gene, CDR1 is LGHNA and CDR2 is YNFKEQ. The CDR3 sequence: CASSQQTSGIYEQYF. The DNA of the CDR3 is TGTGCCAGCAGCCAACAGACTAGCGGGATTTACGAGCAGTACTTC.

The V call is TRBV7-9, the J call TRBJ2-1; D is ambiguous. The CDR3 extends over 13 amino acids. V dropped 1 base and J dropped 10 bases, with 11 bases sitting between them. The germline gives CDR1 SEHNR, CDR2 FQNEAQ (reference sequence). DNA of the CDR3: TGTGCCAGCAGCTTAGTGGACGTGGGAGAGCAGTTCTTC. As protein: CASSLVDVGEQFF.

This clonotype was picked up a small number of times. The chain has TRBV5-4 and TRBJ2-3, with D tentatively TRBD2 (6 bases). This CDR3 is 15 amino acids long. V lost 2 bases, J lost 0 bases, and 10 bases lay in between. Germline V gene data show CDR1 as SGHNT and CDR2 as YYREEE (reference sequence). The CDR3 DNA sequence: TGTGCCAGCAGCTTTAGCGGAACTAGCACAGATACGCAGTATTTT. Amino acids: CASSFSGTSTDTQYF.

The chain couples TRBV5-1 to TRBJ2-1; weak D call: TRBD1 (5 bases). The CDR3 is 14 residues long. V gave up 8 bases and J gave up 0 bases, with 12 bases separating them. From germline, CDR1 is SGHRS and CDR2 YFSETQ. CDR3 region: CASQGLASYNEQFF. CDR3 nucleotides: TGCGCCAGTCAGGGTCTGGCCTCCTACAATGAGCAGTTCTTC.

This clonotype was detected only a few times. This chain connects TRBV14 to TRBJ2-7; 7 bases match TRBD1. The germline V gene encodes CDR1 SGHDN and CDR2 FVKESK. V gave up 7 bases and J gave up 4 bases; unmatched junction bases: 10. The CDR3 sequence is 14 residues long. The CDR3 here is CASTVQGIYYEQYF. CDR3 DNA: TGTGCCAGCACCGTACAGGGGATTTATTACGAGCAGTACTTC.

This clonotype was seen more than once but under ten times. The chain recombines TRBV27 with TRBJ2-5, with a weak D call TRBD2 (6 bases). The length of the CDR3 is 13 residues. Trimming pared 4 bases from V and 3 bases from J, leaving 9 bases between. Germline CDR1 reads MNHEY; CDR2 reads SMNVEV (reference sequence). The CDR3 DNA reads TGTGCCAGCAGTTCGGGACTTGAAGAGACCCAGTACTTC. This codes for CASSSGLEETQYF.

This clonotype was observed a handful of times. The CDR3 coding sequence is TGTGCCAGCAGCTTGGCCCCCCCAGGGTATGTACAGTTCTTC. Residues: CASSLAPPGYVQFF. V and J are TRBV5-6 and TRBJ2-1; D is possibly TRBD1 (5 bases). CDR3 length equals 14 residues. The germline CDR1 and CDR2 sequences are SGHDT and YYEEEE. V was pared by 0 bases and J by 13 bases, with 17 bases between. The whole variable domain, remainder taken from reference TRBV5-6 and TRBJ2-1, is DAGVTQSPTHLIKTRGQQVTLRCSPKSGHDTVSWYQQALGQGPQFIFQYYEEEERQRGNFPDRFSGHQFPNYSSELNVNALLLGDSALYLCASSLAPPGYVQFFGPGTRLTVL.

This clonotype was picked up many times. This chain connects TRBV5-1 to TRBJ2-2; perhaps TRBD2 as D (6 bases). The V end lost 4 bases, the J end lost 6 bases, and 16 bases lay between the germline ends. The CDR3 extends over 15 amino acids. In germline, CDR1 is SGHRS, CDR2 YFSETQ. In DNA, the CDR3 is TGCGCCAGCAGCCCTCCGAACGGGAGACCCGGGGAGCTGTTTTTT. This translates into CASSPPNGRPGELFF.